Only a few counts were recorded for the clone carrying this TCR beta chain. Its cognate antigen is unknown. The data are from a study of Graves' ophthalmopathy and Graves' hyperthyroidism. Study observations and caveats: Predictions made by the model for ophthalmopathy progression reached 70.59% sensitivity and roughly 79% specificity. Blood also contained most of the expanded thyroid clonotypes above 0.001 frequency.

Amplification from RNA transcripts yielded the TCR beta CDR3 regions. HTBI primers primed a first-round RT-PCR, and a second-round multiplex PCR followed. A single record per CDR3 protein comes from TCRdb applying MiXCR to the multiplex PCR reads. The sample lists over 650,000 distinct CDR3 sequences, about 41% occurring once. V was shortened by 6 bases and J by 8 bases, with 25 bases between the two germline ends. CDR1 and CDR2 from the germline V gene are SEHNR and FQNEAQ (reference sequence). The CDR3 has 16 amino acids. Exclusion criteria comprised other autoimmune diseases, uncontrolled infections, pregnancy or lactation in patients.

The sample consisted of peripheral blood. V usage is TRBV7-9 and J usage is TRBJ1-2, with a weak D call TRBD1 (6 bases). The sequence came from an adult man with Graves' ophthalmopathy. The CDR3 DNA is TGTGCCAGCAGTCCCCGACCGACGGACAGCGGCCAGGGCTACACCTTC. This gives the protein CASSPRPTDSGQGYTF. The entire variable domain, with the rest obtained from reference TRBV7-9 and TRBJ1-2, is as follows: DTGVSQNPRHKITKRGQNVTFRCDPISEHNRLYWYRQTLGQGPEFLTYFQNEAQLEKSRLLSDRFSAERPKGSFSTLEIQRTEQGDSAMYLCASSPRPTDSGQGYTFGSGTRLTVV.